This is a list of T cell receptor beta chains from one sample in a study of blood T cell repertoires in COVID-19. Clones were read by immunoSEQ multiplex PCR, and TCRdb kept only the in-frame ones, dropping some. Here the sample spans roughly 220,000 clones, 70% to 90% being singletons. The specimen sequenced was peripheral blood. Every receptor here comes from a man aged 30 to 39 who had recovered from COVID-19. The CDR3 runs from the conserved cysteine through the conserved F or W. The D gene is left open where the match is weak. Size is omitted from some rows. Given values are once, few, many or a class for expanded clones.

v_call	clone_size	j_call	d_call	cdr3_nt	cdr3_aa
TRBV9	NA	TRBJ2-5	TRBD2	TGTGCCAGCAGCGTAGGAACCCTAGCGGGGGGGAGAACAGATCAAGAGACCCAGTACTTC	CASSVGTLAGGRTDQETQYF
TRBV6-5	NA	TRBJ2-7	NA	TGTGCCGTCCACAGGGGAGGTGACGAGCAGTACTTC	CAVHRGGDEQYF
TRBV10-3	NA	TRBJ2-7	NA	TGTGCCATCAGCGGACAGCTTATCTCCTACGAGCAGTACTTC	CAISGQLISYEQYF
TRBV10-1	few	TRBJ1-2	NA	TGCGCCAGCAGTCCGGGACATGACTATGGCTACACCTTC	CASSPGHDYGYTF
TRBV2	NA	TRBJ1-4	NA	TGTGCCAGCACAGATCGGGGGATATCAGGGGAAAAACTGTTTTTT	CASTDRGISGEKLFF
TRBV6-2/TRBV6-3	NA	TRBJ1-1	NA	TGTGCCAGCAGCCAAGGGAGATTTATGAACACTGAAGCTTTCTTT	CASSQGRFMNTEAFF
TRBV6-2/TRBV6-3	NA	TRBJ1-1	NA	TGTGCCAGCAGTTACCCTACAGGGCTAGGCGACGTCCCTGAAGCTTTCTTT	CASSYPTGLGDVPEAFF
TRBV3-1/TRBV3-2	few	TRBJ2-1	TRBD1	TGTGCCAGCAACTCAGGACAGGCGTACAATGAGCAGTTCTTC	CASNSGQAYNEQFF
TRBV7-6	NA	TRBJ1-2	NA	TGTGCCAGCAGCTTAGCGGCGGGGGCTCCCTATGGCTACACCTTC	CASSLAAGAPYGYTF
TRBV7-9	NA	TRBJ2-3	NA	TGTGCCAGCAGCTTAGGGGGGCCTAGCGGATTCACAGATACGCAGTATTTT	CASSLGGPSGFTDTQYF
TRBV5-6	NA	TRBJ2-7	NA	TGTGCCAGCAGCCGGGGACTCACTTACGAGCAGTACTTC	CASSRGLTYEQYF
TRBV6-6	NA	TRBJ1-3	NA	TGTGCCAGCAGTTACTTACAGGGATTCGGAAACACCATATATTTT	CASSYLQGFGNTIYF
TRBV5-1	NA	TRBJ2-2	NA	TGCGCCAGCAGCTTAGACAGGACCCTGAACACCGGGGAGCTGTTTTTT	CASSLDRTLNTGELFF
TRBV9	few	TRBJ2-7	NA	TGTGCCAGCAGCGTAGAAGTTCTGGGGCCTCCCTACGAGCAGTACTTC	CASSVEVLGPPYEQYF
TRBV6-2/TRBV6-3	many	TRBJ1-5	TRBD1	TGTGCCAGCAGTTACTCCCAGGGGGCGCAAGGCAATCAGCCCCAGCATTTT	CASSYSQGAQGNQPQHF
TRBV4-2	NA	TRBJ1-1	NA	TGTGCCAGCAGCCAAGATTTCGCAGGGGACCTTTCTTTCTTT	CASSQDFAGDLSFF
TRBV11-2	NA	TRBJ1-2	NA	TGTGCCAGCAGCTTAGTCGGGGGTCCATATGGCTACACCTTC	CASSLVGGPYGYTF
TRBV2	NA	TRBJ2-1	NA	TGTGCCAGCGTAGCCGACAGCTCCTACAATGAGCAGTTCTTC	CASVADSSYNEQFF
TRBV6-2/TRBV6-3	NA	TRBJ2-1	NA	TGTGCCAGCAGCCCTCTAGGTTGGAGCTCCTACAATGAGCAGTTCTTC	CASSPLGWSSYNEQFF
TRBV18	NA	TRBJ2-3	NA	TGTGCCAGCTCATCCCTCGGCAGCGAAGATACGCAGTATTTT	CASSSLGSEDTQYF
TRBV10-2	NA	TRBJ2-7	TRBD2	TGCGCCAGCAGCCCCTTAATAGCGGGGAACGAGCAGTACTTC	CASSPLIAGNEQYF
TRBV7-9	NA	TRBJ1-1	NA	TGTGCCAGCAGCTCCTCTGCGCCTTTCTTT	CASSSSAPFF
TRBV6-1	NA	TRBJ1-5	TRBD1	TGTGCCAGCAGTGAGGGACAGGGGCGGTATCAGCCCCAGCATTTT	CASSEGQGRYQPQHF
TRBV27	NA	TRBJ1-2	TRBD1	TGTGCCAGCAGTTTTGGCAGGGGGCGCGGGAACTATGGCTACACCTTC	CASSFGRGRGNYGYTF
TRBV19	many	TRBJ2-3	NA	TGTGCCAGTAGTATAGTTCCGGGGTTGACCACAGATACGCAGTATTTT	CASSIVPGLTTDTQYF
TRBV9	NA	TRBJ2-1	TRBD2	TGTGCCAGCAGCGGCCGGAGGACTAGCGGGGGCTCTGAGCAGTTCTTC	CASSGRRTSGGSEQFF
TRBV10-2	NA	TRBJ2-1	NA	TGCGCCAGCAGTGCCCGGACAAGGGCCTCGAATGAGCAGTTCTTC	CASSARTRASNEQFF
TRBV6-5	NA	TRBJ1-3	NA	TGTGCCAGCAGGGACCAGGGAGGTTCTGGAAACACCATATATTTT	CASRDQGGSGNTIYF
TRBV7-9	NA	TRBJ2-2	TRBD2	TGTGCCAGCAGCTTTCTAGCGGGGGCTAAAGGCGGGGAGCTGTTTTTT	CASSFLAGAKGGELFF
TRBV7-9	NA	TRBJ2-5	NA	TGTGCCAGCAGCTTAGATAGGGGTAGAGAGACCCAGTACTTC	CASSLDRGRETQYF
TRBV5-1	NA	TRBJ2-7	NA	TGCGCCAGCAGGGTACCAGGGGCATACGAGCAGTACTTC	CASRVPGAYEQYF
TRBV6-5	NA	TRBJ1-5	NA	TGTGCCAGCACCCTCCTCGGGAATAGCAATCAGCCCCAGCATTTT	CASTLLGNSNQPQHF
TRBV5-6	NA	TRBJ1-2	NA	TGTGCCAGCAGCTTGGACCCGAGGGATGGCTACACCTTC	CASSLDPRDGYTF
TRBV7-9	NA	TRBJ2-3	NA	TGTGCCAGCAGCTTAGCACAGTTGCCAGATACGCAGTATTTT	CASSLAQLPDTQYF
TRBV4-1	NA	TRBJ2-1	NA	TGCGCCAGCAGCCATCCGCTGCGGGACTCGAGGCTACAGGTCGAGCAGTTCTTC	CASSHPLRDSRLQVEQFF
TRBV19	many	TRBJ2-1	TRBD1	TGTGCCAGTAGCAGACAGGGGAGCTCCTACAATGAGCAGTTCTTC	CASSRQGSSYNEQFF
TRBV2	NA	TRBJ2-7	TRBD1	TGTGTTATACGACCCCGGACAGGGACCTACGAGCAGTACTTC	CVIRPRTGTYEQYF
TRBV6-5	NA	TRBJ2-2	TRBD1	TGTGCCAGCAGTTACTATCAGGGGGCGATCGGGGAGCTGTTTTTT	CASSYYQGAIGELFF
TRBV5-6	NA	TRBJ2-3	TRBD2	TGTGCCAGCAGCTTGGGGTTAGCGGGCGGTACGCAGTATTTT	CASSLGLAGGTQYF
TRBV4-3	NA	TRBJ1-1	NA	TGCGCCAGCAGCCGCCGCTTAGGGGACACTGAAGCTTTCTTT	CASSRRLGDTEAFF
TRBV7-9	few	TRBJ1-2	TRBD1	TGTGCCAGCAGCAACCTACAGGGGAAGGAGAACTATGGCTACACCTTC	CASSNLQGKENYGYTF
TRBV5-1	NA	TRBJ2-3	TRBD2	TGCGCCAGCAGCATGGCGGGGGGCACAGATACGCAGTATTTT	CASSMAGGTDTQYF
TRBV7-9	NA	TRBJ2-1	TRBD2	TGTGCCAGCAGCCCCGGACTAGCGGGGGGCAATGAGCAGTTCTTC	CASSPGLAGGNEQFF
TRBV11-2	NA	TRBJ1-1	NA	TGTGCCAGCAGTCCCCCGGGAGGTCGGACTGAAGCTTTCTTT	CASSPPGGRTEAFF
TRBV21-1	few	TRBJ1-1	NA	TGTGCCAGCAGCAAATTGGGCGGACAGGGCGCCACTGAAGCTTTCTTT	CASSKLGGQGATEAFF
TRBV6-5	few	TRBJ2-7	NA	TGTGCCAGCATGGCACCAACCTACGAGCAGTACTTC	CASMAPTYEQYF
TRBV21-1	NA	TRBJ2-7	NA	TGTGCCAGCAGCACCCGGACAGGGTCCCACGAGCAGTACTTC	CASSTRTGSHEQYF
TRBV10-3	once	TRBJ2-2	NA	TGTGCCATCAGTGGCGGAGGGTTCGGGGAGCTGTTTTTT	CAISGGGFGELFF
TRBV6-5	NA	TRBJ2-3	NA	TGTGCCAGCAGTCCGACGGTGACTAGCACAGATACGCAGTATTTT	CASSPTVTSTDTQYF
TRBV10-3	NA	TRBJ2-7	TRBD2	TGTGCCATCAATCCCAGCGGGGGCGCTTCCTACGAGCAGTACTTC	CAINPSGGASYEQYF
TRBV9	few	TRBJ2-7	NA	TGTGCCAGCAGCGTAGATCCAGGATCCTCCTCGAACTTC	CASSVDPGSSSNF
TRBV6-6	NA	TRBJ2-2	TRBD2	TGTGCCAGCAGCCCACTTGGCGGGGGTGGGGCCGGGGAGCTGTTTTTT	CASSPLGGGGAGELFF
TRBV11-2	NA	TRBJ1-2	NA	TGTGCCAGCAGCCCAGCAGCGGCGGCAGCCAACTATGGCTACACCTTC	CASSPAAAAANYGYTF
TRBV30	NA	TRBJ2-3	TRBD2	TGTGCCTGGAGTCTCCTTGGCCTAGCGGGGATTACAGATACGCAGTATTTT	CAWSLLGLAGITDTQYF
TRBV3-1/TRBV3-2	once	TRBJ1-1	TRBD1	TGTGCCAGCAGCCCGGAGACAGGGTCTGAAGCTTTCTTT	CASSPETGSEAFF
TRBV11-2	NA	TRBJ2-1	NA	TGTGCCAGCAGCTTAGATGGAGAGTTTGGCTCCCCCCAGTTCTTC	CASSLDGEFGSPQFF
TRBV25-1	NA	TRBJ2-1	TRBD2	TGTGCCAGCAGTGAATATAGGGCTAGCGGGGGGGATGAGCAGTTCTTC	CASSEYRASGGDEQFF
TRBV4-3	NA	TRBJ1-2	NA	TGCGCCAGCAGCCAAGAAAAAGGGGCTGGCTACACCTTC	CASSQEKGAGYTF